This T cell receptor beta chain was captured in a study of T and B cells in COVID-19 patients. Study-level findings and limits: CD4+, regulatory T cell, CD8+ and sorted SARS-CoV-2-responsive or tetramer+ T cells were not yet sequenced. Of 2,000 to 2,500 TCR clusters found only in the recovered cohort, 31 had low generation probability.

Blood genomic DNA input for TRB amplification was 250-500 ng. This clonotype was counted only a few times. What it recognizes is unknown. This CDR3 is built from 15 residues. V gave up 6 bases and J gave up 7 bases, with 19 bases separating them. Germline CDR1 reads KGHSH; CDR2 reads LQKENI. Multiplex PCR with BIOMED2 TRB-A/B primer pools amplified TRB rearrangements. TCRdb analysed the multiplex PCR reads with MiXCR anew, one entry per CDR3 protein. The table has about 20,000 distinct CDR3 sequences, 25% to 35% seen once; the top ten hold 2.5% to 3.5%. The sequencing input was blood. The chain uses TRBV18 and TRBJ2-1, with a possible D match to TRBD2 (6 bases). This clonotype originated in a human donor who had recovered from COVID-19. Here the CDR3 DNA reads TGTGCCAGCTCTTCGGGACTCCAGAAGCTTAATGAGCAGTTCTTC. Translating it yields CASSSGLQKLNEQFF.